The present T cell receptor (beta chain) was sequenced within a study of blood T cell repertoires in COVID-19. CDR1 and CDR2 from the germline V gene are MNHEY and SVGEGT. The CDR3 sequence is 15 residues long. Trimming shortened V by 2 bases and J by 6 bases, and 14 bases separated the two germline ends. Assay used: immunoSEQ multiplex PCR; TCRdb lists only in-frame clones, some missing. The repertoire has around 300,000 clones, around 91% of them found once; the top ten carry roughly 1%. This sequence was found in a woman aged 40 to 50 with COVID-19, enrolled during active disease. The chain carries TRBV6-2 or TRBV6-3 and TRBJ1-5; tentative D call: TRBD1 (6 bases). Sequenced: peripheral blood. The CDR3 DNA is TGTGCCAGCAGTTACCAGGGGCTACACACTCAGCCCCAGCATTTT. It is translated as CASSYQGLHTQPQHF.